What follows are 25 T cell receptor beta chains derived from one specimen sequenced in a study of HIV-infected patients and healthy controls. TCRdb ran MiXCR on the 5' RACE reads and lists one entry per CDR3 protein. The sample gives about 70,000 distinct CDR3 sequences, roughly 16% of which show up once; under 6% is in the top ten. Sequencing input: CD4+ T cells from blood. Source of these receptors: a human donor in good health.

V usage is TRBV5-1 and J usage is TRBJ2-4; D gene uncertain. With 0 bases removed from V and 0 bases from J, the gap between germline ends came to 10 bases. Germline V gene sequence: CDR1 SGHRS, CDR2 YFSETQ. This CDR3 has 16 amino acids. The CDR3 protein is CASSLDSALAKNIQYF. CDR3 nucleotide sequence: TGCGCCAGCAGCTTGGATTCTGCCCTAGCCAAAAACATTCAGTACTTC.

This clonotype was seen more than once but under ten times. The DNA for the CDR3 is TGTGCCAGCAGCTGGGATTCCAGCACAGATACGCAGTATTTT. Translated: CASSWDSSTDTQYF. The rearrangement links TRBV5-4 to TRBJ2-3; D remains ambiguous. Between the trimmed V and J ends, which lost 3 bases and 0 bases, there was a span of 8 bases. CDR1 and CDR2 from the germline V gene are SGHNT and YYREEE (reference sequence). The CDR3 has 14 residues.

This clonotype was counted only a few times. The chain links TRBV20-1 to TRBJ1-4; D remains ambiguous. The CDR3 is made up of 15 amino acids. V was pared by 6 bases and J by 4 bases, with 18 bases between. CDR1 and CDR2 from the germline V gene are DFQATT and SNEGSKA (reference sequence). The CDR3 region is CSANLGLGGNEKLFF. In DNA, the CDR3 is TGCAGTGCGAACTTGGGGTTAGGCGGTAATGAAAAACTGTTTTTT.

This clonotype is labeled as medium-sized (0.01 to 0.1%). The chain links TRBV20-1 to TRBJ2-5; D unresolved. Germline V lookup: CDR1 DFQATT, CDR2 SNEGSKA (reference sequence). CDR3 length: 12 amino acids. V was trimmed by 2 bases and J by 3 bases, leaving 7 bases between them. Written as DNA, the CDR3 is TGCAGTGCTAGATACTCGAAAGAGACCCAGTACTTC. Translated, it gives CSARYSKETQYF.

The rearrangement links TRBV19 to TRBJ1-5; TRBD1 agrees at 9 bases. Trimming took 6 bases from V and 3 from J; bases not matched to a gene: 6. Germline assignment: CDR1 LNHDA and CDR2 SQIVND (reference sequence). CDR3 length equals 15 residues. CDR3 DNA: TGTGCCAGTAGGGAGGGACAGGGTTACAATCAGCCCCAGCATTTT. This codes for CASREGQGYNQPQHF.

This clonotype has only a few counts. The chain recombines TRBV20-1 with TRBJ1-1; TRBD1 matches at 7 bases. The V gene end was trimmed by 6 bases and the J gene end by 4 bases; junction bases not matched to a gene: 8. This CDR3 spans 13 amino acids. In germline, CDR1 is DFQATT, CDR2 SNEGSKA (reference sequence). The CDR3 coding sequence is TGCAGTGCCGAAAGTCCAGGGGGCACTGAAGCTTTCTTT. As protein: CSAESPGGTEAFF.

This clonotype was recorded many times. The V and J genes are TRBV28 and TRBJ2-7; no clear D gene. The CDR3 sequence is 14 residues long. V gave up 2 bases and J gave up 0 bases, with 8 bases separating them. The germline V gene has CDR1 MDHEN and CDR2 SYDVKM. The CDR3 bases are TGTGCCAGCAGTTTAAAGTGGGGCTCCTACGAGCAGTACTTC. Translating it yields CASSLKWGSYEQYF.

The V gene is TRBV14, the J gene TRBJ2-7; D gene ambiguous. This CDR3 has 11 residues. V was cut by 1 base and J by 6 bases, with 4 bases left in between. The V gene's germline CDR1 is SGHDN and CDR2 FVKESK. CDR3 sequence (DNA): TGTGCCAGCAGCCAAGTTTTCGAGCAGTACTTC. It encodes CASSQVFEQYF.

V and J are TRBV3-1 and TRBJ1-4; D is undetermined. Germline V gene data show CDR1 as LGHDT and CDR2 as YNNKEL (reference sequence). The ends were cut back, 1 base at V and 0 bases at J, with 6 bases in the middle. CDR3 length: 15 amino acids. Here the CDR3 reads CASSQGFATNEKLFF. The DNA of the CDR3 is TGTGCCAGCAGCCAAGGATTTGCAACTAATGAAAAACTGTTTTTT.

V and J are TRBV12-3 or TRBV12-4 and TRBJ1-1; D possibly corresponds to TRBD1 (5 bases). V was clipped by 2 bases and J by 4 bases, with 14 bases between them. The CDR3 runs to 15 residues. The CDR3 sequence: CASSLRTGQGTEAFF. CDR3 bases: TGTGCCAGCAGTTTAAGAACAGGTCAGGGCACTGAAGCTTTCTTT.

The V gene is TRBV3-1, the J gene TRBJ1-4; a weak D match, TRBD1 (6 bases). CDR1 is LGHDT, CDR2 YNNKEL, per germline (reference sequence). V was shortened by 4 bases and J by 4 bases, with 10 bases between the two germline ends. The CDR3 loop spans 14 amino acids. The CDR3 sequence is CASSPDSINEKLFF. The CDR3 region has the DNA TGTGCCAGCAGCCCGGACAGCATTAATGAAAAACTGTTTTTT.

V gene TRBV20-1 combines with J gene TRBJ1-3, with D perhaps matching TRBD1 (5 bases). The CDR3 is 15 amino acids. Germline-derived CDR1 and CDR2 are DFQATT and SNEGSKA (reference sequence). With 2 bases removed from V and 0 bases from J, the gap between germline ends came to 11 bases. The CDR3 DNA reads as TGCAGTGCTAGACCCGTACAGGCCTCTGGAAACACCATATATTTT. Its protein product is CSARPVQASGNTIYF.

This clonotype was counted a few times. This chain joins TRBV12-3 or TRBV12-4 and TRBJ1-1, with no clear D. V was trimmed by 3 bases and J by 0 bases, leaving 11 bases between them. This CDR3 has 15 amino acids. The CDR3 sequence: CASSFRDGMNTEAFF. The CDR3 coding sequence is TGTGCCAGCAGTTTCCGGGATGGGATGAACACTGAAGCTTTCTTT.

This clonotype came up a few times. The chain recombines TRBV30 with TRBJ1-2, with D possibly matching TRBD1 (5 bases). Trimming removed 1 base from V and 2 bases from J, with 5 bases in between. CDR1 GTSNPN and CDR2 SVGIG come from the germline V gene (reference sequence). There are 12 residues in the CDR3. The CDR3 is CAWSGGNYGYTF. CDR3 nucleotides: TGTGCCTGGAGTGGGGGGAACTATGGCTACACCTTC.

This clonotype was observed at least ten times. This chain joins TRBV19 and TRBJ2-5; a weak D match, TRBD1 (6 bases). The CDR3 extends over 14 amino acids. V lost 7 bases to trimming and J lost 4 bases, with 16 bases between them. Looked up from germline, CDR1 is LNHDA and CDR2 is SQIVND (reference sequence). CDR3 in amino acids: CASKNRERGETQYF. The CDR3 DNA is TGTGCCAGTAAAAACAGGGAGAGAGGAGAGACCCAGTACTTC. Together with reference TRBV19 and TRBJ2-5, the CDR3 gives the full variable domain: DGGITQSPKYLFRKEGQNVTLSCEQNLNHDAMYWYRQDPGQGLRLIYYSQIVNDFQKGDIAEGYSVSREKKESFPLTVTSAQKNPTAFYLCASKNRERGETQYFGPGTRLLVL.

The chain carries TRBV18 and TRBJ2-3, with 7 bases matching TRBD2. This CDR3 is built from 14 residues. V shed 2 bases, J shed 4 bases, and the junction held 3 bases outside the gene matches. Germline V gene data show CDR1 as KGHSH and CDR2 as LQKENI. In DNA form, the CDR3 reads TGTGCCAGCTCACCAGGACTAGAAGCAGATACGCAGTATTTT. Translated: CASSPGLEADTQYF.

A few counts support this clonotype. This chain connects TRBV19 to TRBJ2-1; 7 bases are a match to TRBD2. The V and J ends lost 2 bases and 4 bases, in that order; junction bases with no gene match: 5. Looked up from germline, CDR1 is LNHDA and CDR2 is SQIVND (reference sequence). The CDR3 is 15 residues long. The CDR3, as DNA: TGTGCCAGTAGTATAAAGACGGGAGGTTACAATGAGCAGTTCTTC. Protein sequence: CASSIKTGGYNEQFF.

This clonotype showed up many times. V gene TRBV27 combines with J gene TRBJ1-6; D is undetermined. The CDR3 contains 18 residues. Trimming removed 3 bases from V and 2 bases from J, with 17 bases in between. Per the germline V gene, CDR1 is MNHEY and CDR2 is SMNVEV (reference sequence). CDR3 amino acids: CASSLDPRRVTYNSPLHF. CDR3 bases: TGTGCCAGCAGTTTGGACCCCCGGAGGGTCACCTATAATTCACCCCTCCACTTT.

CDR3 residues: CASSLGLAVGVDTQYF. In DNA form, the CDR3 reads TGCGCCAGCAGCTTGGGACTAGCGGTGGGTGTAGATACGCAGTATTTT. This chain links TRBV5-1 with TRBJ2-3; 9 positions match TRBD2. CDR1 and CDR2 from the germline V gene are SGHRS and YFSETQ. The J segment lost 5 bases and the V segment lost 0 bases, leaving 7 bases of the junction unmatched. CDR3 size: 16 residues.

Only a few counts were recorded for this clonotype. This CDR3 reads CASSTGLGVSTEAFF. The CDR3 nucleotides are TGTGCCAGCAGCACTGGTCTAGGGGTATCCACTGAAGCTTTCTTT. This rearrangement joins TRBV7-2 to TRBJ1-1; perhaps TRBD1 as D (5 bases). V gave up 5 bases and J gave up 4 bases, with 17 bases separating them. The germline V gene encodes CDR1 SGHTA and CDR2 FQGNSA. CDR3 size: 15 residues.

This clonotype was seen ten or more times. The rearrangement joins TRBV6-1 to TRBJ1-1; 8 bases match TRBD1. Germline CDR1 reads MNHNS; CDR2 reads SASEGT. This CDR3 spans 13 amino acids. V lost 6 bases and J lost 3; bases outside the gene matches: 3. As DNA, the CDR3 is TGTGCCAGCAGAAACAGGGGGTACACTGAAGCTTTCTTT. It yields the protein CASRNRGYTEAFF.

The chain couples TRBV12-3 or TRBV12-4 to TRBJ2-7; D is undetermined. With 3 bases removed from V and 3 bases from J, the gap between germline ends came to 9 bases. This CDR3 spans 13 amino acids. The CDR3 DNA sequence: TGTGCCAGCAGTTTCGGTCAAAACTACGAGCAGTACTTC. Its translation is CASSFGQNYEQYF.

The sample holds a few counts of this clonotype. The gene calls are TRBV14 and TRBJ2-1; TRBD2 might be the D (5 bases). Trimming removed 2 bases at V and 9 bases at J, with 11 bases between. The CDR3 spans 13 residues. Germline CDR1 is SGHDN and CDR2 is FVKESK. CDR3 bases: TGTGCCAGCAGCCAAACTACCCGGGGTGAGCAGTTCTTC. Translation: CASSQTTRGEQFF.

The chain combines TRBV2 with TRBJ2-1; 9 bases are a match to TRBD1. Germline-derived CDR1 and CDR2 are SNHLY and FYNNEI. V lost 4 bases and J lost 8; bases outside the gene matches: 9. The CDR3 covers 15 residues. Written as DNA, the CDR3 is TGTGCCAGCAGTGCCGGACAGGGGAAAGCGGATGAGCAGTTCTTC. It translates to CASSAGQGKADEQFF.

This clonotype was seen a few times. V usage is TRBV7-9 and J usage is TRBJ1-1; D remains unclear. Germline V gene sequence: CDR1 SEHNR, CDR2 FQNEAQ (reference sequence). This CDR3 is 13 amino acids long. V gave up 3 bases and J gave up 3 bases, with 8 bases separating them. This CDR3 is CASSFDSYTEAFF. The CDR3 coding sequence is TGTGCCAGCAGCTTCGATAGTTACACTGAAGCTTTCTTT.